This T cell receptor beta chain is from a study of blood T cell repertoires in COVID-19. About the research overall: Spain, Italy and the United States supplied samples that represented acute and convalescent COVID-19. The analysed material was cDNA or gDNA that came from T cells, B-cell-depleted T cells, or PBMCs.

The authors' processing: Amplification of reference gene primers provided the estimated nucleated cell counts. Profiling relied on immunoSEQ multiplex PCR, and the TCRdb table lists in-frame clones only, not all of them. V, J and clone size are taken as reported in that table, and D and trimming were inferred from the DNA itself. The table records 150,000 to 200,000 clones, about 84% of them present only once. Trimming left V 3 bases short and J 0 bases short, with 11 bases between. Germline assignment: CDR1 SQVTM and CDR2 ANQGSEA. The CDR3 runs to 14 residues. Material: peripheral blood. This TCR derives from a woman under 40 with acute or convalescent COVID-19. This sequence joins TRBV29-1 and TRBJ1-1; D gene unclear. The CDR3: CSVDSVLMNTEAFF. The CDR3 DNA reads TGCAGCGTTGACTCGGTCCTGATGAACACTGAAGCTTTCTTT. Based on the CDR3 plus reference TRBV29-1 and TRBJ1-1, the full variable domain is SAVISQKPSRDICQRGTSLTIQCQVDSQVTMMFWYRQQPGQSLTLIATANQGSEATYESGFVIDKFPISRPNLTFSTLTVSNMSPEDSSIYLCSVDSVLMNTEAFFGQGTRLTVV.